The T cell receptor beta chain described here comes from a study of T cell responses to AZD1222 COVID-19 vaccine. Whole-study findings and limits: The study found Spike-specific TCR breadth and depth rose after two AZD1222 doses.

In the case of this clone: Its cognate antigen is unknown.

J lost 6 bases, V lost 3 bases, and 7 bases had no gene match. Germline-derived CDR1 and CDR2 are LGHNA and YNFKEQ. The CDR3 has 17 amino acids. Clones were sequenced by immunoSEQ multiplex PCR, and TCRdb holds only the in-frame ones, with some missing. The table shows about 100,000 clones, with about 88% occurring only once. The sample was peripheral blood, taken on day 0 of AZD1222 vaccination. This TCR came from an adult in good health. The chain combines TRBV4-2 with TRBJ2-1, with TRBD2 matching over 14 bases. CDR3 residues: CASSQRLAGGQSNEQFF. The CDR3 nucleotides are TGTGCCAGCAGCCAGAGACTAGCGGGAGGGCAGAGCAATGAGCAGTTCTTC.